This T cell receptor beta chain was retrieved from a study of T cell changes during pregnancy in multiple sclerosis. Sequencing used immunoSEQ multiplex PCR; TCRdb keeps in-frame clones, though not all of them. This table holds 33,000 or so clones, over 90% found once. The V end lost 6 bases, the J end lost 7 bases, and 19 bases lay between the germline ends. Germline CDR1 reads SNHLY; CDR2 reads FYNNEI. The CDR3 contains 16 residues. The sample was CD4+ T cells from peripheral blood mononuclear cells, taken in the third trimester of pregnancy. V usage is TRBV2 and J usage is TRBJ1-6; D remains ambiguous. This sequence originates from a female donor in good health, enrolled as a control in a pregnancy study. CDR3 loop: CASRTNEAGLNSPLHF. In DNA, the CDR3 is TGTGCCAGCAGAACCAATGAGGCAGGACTAAATTCACCCCTCCACTTT.